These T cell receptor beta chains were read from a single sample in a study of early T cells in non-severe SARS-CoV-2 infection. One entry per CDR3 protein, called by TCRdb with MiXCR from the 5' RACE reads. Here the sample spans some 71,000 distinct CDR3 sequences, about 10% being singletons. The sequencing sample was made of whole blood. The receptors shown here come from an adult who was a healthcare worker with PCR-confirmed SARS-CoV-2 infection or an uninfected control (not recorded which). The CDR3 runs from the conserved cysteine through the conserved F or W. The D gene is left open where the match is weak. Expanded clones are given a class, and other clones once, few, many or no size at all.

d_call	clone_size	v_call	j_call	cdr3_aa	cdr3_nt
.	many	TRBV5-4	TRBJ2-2	CASSLVTNTGELFF	TGTGCCAGCAGCTTGGTTACAAACACCGGGGAGCTGTTTTTT
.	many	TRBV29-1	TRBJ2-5	CSVVPGSQETQYF	TGCAGCGTCGTACCGGGCTCTCAAGAGACCCAGTACTTC
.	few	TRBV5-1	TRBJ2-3	CASSELSGTDTQYF	TGCGCCAGCAGCGAACTCTCAGGCACAGATACGCAGTATTTT
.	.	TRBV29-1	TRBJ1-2	CSAEGIGGGYTF	TGCAGCGCCGAAGGGATAGGCGGTGGCTACACCTTC
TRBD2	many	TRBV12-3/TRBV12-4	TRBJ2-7	CASSLGLAGVDEQYF	TGTGCCAGCAGCCTAGGACTAGCGGGAGTCGACGAGCAGTACTTC
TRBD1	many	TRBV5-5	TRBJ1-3	CASSLGRGSNSGNTIYF	TGTGCCAGCAGCTTGGGCAGGGGGTCAAACTCTGGAAACACCATATATTTT
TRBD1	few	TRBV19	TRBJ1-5	CASSPGTGNSNQPQHF	TGTGCCAGTAGCCCCGGGACAGGGAACAGCAATCAGCCCCAGCATTTT
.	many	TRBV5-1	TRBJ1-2	CASSLAGQLNGYTF	TGCGCCAGCAGCTTGGCCGGTCAGTTAAATGGCTACACCTTC
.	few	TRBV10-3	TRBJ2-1	CAISLLKGGGDEQFF	TGTGCCATCAGCCTTCTGAAGGGGGGTGGGGATGAGCAGTTCTTC
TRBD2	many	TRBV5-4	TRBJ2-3	CASSPSGADTQYF	TGTGCCAGCAGCCCCAGCGGGGCAGATACGCAGTATTTT
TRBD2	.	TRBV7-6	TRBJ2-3	CASSLGSGVVTDTQYF	TGTGCCAGCAGCTTAGGTAGCGGGGTGGTTACAGATACGCAGTATTTT
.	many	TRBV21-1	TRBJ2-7	CASSTQGVRYEQYF	TGTGCCAGCAGCACGCAGGGGGTTCGCTACGAGCAGTACTTC
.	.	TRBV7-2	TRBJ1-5	CASSVRVGNQPQHF	TGTGCCAGCAGCGTACGAGTAGGCAATCAGCCCCAGCATTTT
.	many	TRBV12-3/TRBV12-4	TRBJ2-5	CASSLADRSVYQETQYF	TGTGCCAGCAGTTTAGCTGACAGGTCCGTTTACCAAGAGACCCAGTACTTC
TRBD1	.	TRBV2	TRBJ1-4	CASQEMWGQGDEKLFF	TGTGCCAGCCAGGAGATGTGGGGACAGGGAGATGAAAAACTGTTTTTT
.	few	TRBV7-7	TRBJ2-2	CASSSTPGFVPGELFF	TGTGCCAGCAGCTCCACCCCAGGGTTCGTACCCGGGGAGCTGTTTTTT
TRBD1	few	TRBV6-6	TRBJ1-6	CASSLPGQGPGGSPLHF	TGTGCCAGCAGTCTACCCGGACAGGGGCCGGGGGGATCACCCCTCCACTTT
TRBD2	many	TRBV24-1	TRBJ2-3	CATSDPFGLAGADTQYF	TGTGCCACCAGTGACCCATTCGGACTAGCGGGAGCAGATACGCAGTATTTT
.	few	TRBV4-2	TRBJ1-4	CASSQGRATNEKLFF	TGTGCCAGCAGCCAAGGACGGGCAACTAATGAAAAACTGTTTTTT
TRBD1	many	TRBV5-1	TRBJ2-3	CASSLQGAETDTQYF	TGCGCCAGCAGCTTACAGGGGGCAGAGACAGATACGCAGTATTTT
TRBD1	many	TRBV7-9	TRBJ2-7	CASSSPGQGIHEQYF	TGTGCCAGCAGCTCACCGGGACAGGGGATCCACGAGCAGTACTTC
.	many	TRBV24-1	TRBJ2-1	CATSDSGRARNEQFF	TGTGCCACCAGTGATTCGGGTAGGGCCAGGAATGAGCAGTTCTTC
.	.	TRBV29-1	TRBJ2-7	CSVDAGQGYEQYF	TGCAGCGTTGACGCGGGGCAGGGTTACGAGCAGTACTTC
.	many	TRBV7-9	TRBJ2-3	CASSPRGPDTQYF	TGTGCCAGCAGTCCTCGGGGACCAGATACGCAGTATTTT
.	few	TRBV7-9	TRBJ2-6	CASSLGQGGPGANVLTF	TGTGCCAGCAGCTTAGGTCAGGGGGGACCTGGGGCCAACGTCCTGACTTTC
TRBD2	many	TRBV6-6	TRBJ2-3	CASSYSAIAGGSDTQYF	TGTGCCAGCAGTTACTCGGCAATAGCGGGGGGTTCAGATACGCAGTATTTT
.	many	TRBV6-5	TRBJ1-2	CASSYLPGSDNGYTF	TGTGCCAGCAGTTACTTACCAGGGTCAGACAATGGCTACACCTTC
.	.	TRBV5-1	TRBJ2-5	CASTVQAYQETQYF	TGCGCCAGCACCGTTCAGGCGTACCAAGAGACCCAGTACTTC
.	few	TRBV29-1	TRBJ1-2	CSVETGLGDYGYTF	TGCAGCGTTGAAACAGGCTTGGGCGACTATGGCTACACCTTC
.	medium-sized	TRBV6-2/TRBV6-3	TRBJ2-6	CASSYSEGANVLTF	TGTGCCAGCAGTTACTCGGAGGGGGCCAACGTCCTGACTTTC
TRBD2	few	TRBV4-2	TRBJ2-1	CASSQSDGRSNEQFF	TGTGCCAGCAGCCAATCCGACGGGAGGAGCAATGAGCAGTTCTTC
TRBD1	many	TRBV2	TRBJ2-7	CASSRQGPSYEQYF	TGTGCCAGCAGTCGACAGGGGCCGTCCTACGAGCAGTACTTC
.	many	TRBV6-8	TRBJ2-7	CASSYVPAEQYF	TGTGCCAGCAGTTACGTCCCGGCCGAGCAGTACTTC
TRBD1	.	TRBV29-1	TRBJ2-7	CSVDRQGAGEQYF	TGCAGCGTTGATCGCCAGGGGGCGGGTGAGCAGTACTTC
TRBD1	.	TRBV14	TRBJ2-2	CASSQDSTGIRTGELFF	TGTGCCAGCAGCCAAGATTCGACAGGGATTAGAACCGGGGAGCTGTTTTTT
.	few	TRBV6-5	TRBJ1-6	CASSWGGVSYNSPLHF	TGTGCCAGCAGTTGGGGAGGGGTCTCCTATAATTCACCCCTCCACTTT
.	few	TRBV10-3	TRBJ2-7	CAIRGREAYEQYF	TGTGCCATCAGGGGACGGGAAGCCTACGAGCAGTACTTC
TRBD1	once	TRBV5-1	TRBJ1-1	CASSRQGEGTEAFF	TGCGCCAGCAGCCGACAGGGTGAGGGCACTGAAGCTTTCTTT
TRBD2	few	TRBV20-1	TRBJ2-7	CSARRAGGSYEQYF	TGCAGTGCTAGACGAGCGGGGGGGAGCTACGAGCAGTACTTC
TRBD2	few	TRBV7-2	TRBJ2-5	CASTHPNAGVRETQYF	TGTGCCAGCACCCACCCCAACGCGGGAGTAAGAGAGACCCAGTACTTC
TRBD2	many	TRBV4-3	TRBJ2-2	CASKTSAVAGELFF	TGCGCCAGCAAGACTAGCGCGGTTGCCGGGGAGCTGTTTTTT
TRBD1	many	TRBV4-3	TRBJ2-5	CASSHWTGSYQETQYF	TGCGCCAGCAGCCATTGGACAGGCTCGTACCAAGAGACCCAGTACTTC
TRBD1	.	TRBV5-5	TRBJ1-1	CASSLTQVGGAENTEAFF	TGTGCCAGCAGCTTGACACAGGTAGGGGGCGCCGAGAACACTGAAGCTTTCTTT
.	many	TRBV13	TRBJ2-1	CASSLGRLLRNEQFF	TGTGCCAGCAGCTTAGGCCGACTCCTCAGAAATGAGCAGTTCTTC
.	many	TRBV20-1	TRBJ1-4	CSAFFIEGSVAKKLFF	TGCAGTGCCTTCTTTATAGAGGGGTCGGTGGCGAAAAAACTGTTTTTT
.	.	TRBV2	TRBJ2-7	CASSPRGSTYEQYF	TGTGCCAGCTCCCCGAGGGGCTCCACCTACGAGCAGTACTTC
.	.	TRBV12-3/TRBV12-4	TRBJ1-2	CASRTAGGSYGYTF	TGTGCCAGCAGAACCGCAGGAGGGAGCTATGGCTACACCTTC
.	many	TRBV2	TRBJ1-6	CASSDRDTDNSPLHF	TGTGCCAGCAGTGATCGGGACACAGATAATTCACCCCTCCACTTT
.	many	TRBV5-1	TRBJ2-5	CASGYGVQETQYF	TGCGCCAGCGGGTACGGGGTCCAAGAGACCCAGTACTTC
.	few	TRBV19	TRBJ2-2	CASSPGPNTGELFF	TGTGCCAGTAGTCCGGGACCGAACACCGGGGAGCTGTTTTTT
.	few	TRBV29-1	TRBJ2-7	CSVAGQGGYEQYF	TGCAGCGTTGCCGGTCAGGGGGGTTACGAGCAGTACTTC
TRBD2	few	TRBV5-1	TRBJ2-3	CASSLERGSTDTQYF	TGCGCCAGCAGCTTGGAGCGGGGGAGCACAGATACGCAGTATTTT
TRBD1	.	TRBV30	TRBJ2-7	CAWTGGGFEQYF	TGTGCCTGGACAGGGGGCGGTTTTGAGCAGTACTTC
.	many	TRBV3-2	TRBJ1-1	CASSQERGLRDPNTEAFF	TGTGCCAGCAGCCAAGAAAGGGGGCTCAGGGATCCGAACACTGAAGCTTTCTTT
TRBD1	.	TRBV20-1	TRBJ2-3	CSARGTGDKGTSTDTQYF	TGCAGTGCTAGAGGAACAGGGGATAAGGGTACTAGCACAGATACGCAGTATTTT